This T cell receptor (beta chain) appears in the sequencing data of a study of OX40 agonist ivuxolimab in advanced cancers. Describing the broader study: Ivuxolimab was an agonistic, fully human IgG2 monoclonal antibody directed against OX40 (CD134), a costimulatory receptor. The dose-escalation cohort was around 83% male with a mean age of about 60 years, ranging from 23 to 79. Patients were allowed to have had prior anti-PD-1, anti-PD-L1 or anti-CTLA-4 therapy, and 40% to 45% of the dose-escalation patients had been treated with checkpoint inhibitors. Partial responses occurred in three dose-escalation patients, of whom one had hepatocellular carcinoma and two had cutaneous melanoma. The point of sequencing TCRbeta in the periphery was to test whether ivuxolimab changed TCR sequence diversity and drove clonal T-cell expansion. Intravenous ivuxolimab was administered to patients every 2 weeks at six dose levels: 0.01, 0.1, 0.3, 1.5, 3 and 10 mg/kg. Among the roughly 52 dose-escalation patients, approximately 20 had hepatocellular carcinoma, roughly 15 melanoma, 9 renal cell carcinoma and 9 head and neck cancer. The paper reports the monotherapy dose-escalation portion (N of about 47 patients) of the phase I ivuxolimab trial.

Taken from cysteine to phenylalanine, the CDR3 has 13 residues. The DNA shown is the 39-base CDR3, in frame from base 1. Trimming removed 5 bases from V and 6 bases from J; the gene matches leave 7 bases unexplained. From the germline V gene, CDR1 is MNHNS and CDR2 is SASEGT. As concerns this clone: The specificity of this receptor is unknown. The sample holds no much larger clone one base away, and base qualities are not on file.

The full study reports these points: On average, CD8+ T cells showed more expanded clones than CD4+ T cells after ivuxolimab. In partial responders in the 0.1-3.0 mg/kg groups, normalized peripheral clonal expansion was found to be among the lowest, especially among CD8+ T cells. At doses of 0.1 to 3.0 mg/kg, clonal expansion of both CD4+ and CD8+ T cells in blood was seen between baseline and week 6. The antigen specificity of the peripheral T cells that underwent clonal expansion was not determined. Low levels of normalized T-cell clonal expansion were also seen in some patients who did not respond.

Patients with autoimmune disease history or receiving systemic immunosuppression were excluded from the trial. In every dose cohort, peripheral blood was drawn for TCR sequencing at baseline, cycle 4 day 1, and cycle 7 day 1. The samples were drawn from a first-in-human, open-label, multicenter phase I dose-escalation trial of ivuxolimab. Adults with locally advanced or metastatic melanoma, renal cell carcinoma, hepatocellular carcinoma or head and neck squamous cell carcinoma were enrolled in the trial. Before TCR sequencing, CD4+ T cells and CD8+ T cells were sorted from peripheral blood as separate populations. To sequence the TCRbeta CDR3 region, genomic DNA was isolated from the sorted cells. TCRbeta CDR3 regions were sequenced using the immunoSEQ Assay. Held by TCRdb, this immuneACCESS table contains in-frame sequences only and omits some clones. Under half of the omission traces to an unresolved V gene where checked; the cause of the rest is unknown. This sample gives some 80,000 clones in total; 70% to 90% of them show up just once. 2% of the sample is in the top ten clones.

The source material was CD4+ or CD8+ T cells sorted from blood, sampled in a trial of the OX40 agonist ivuxolimab. Here the chain combines TRBV6-1 and TRBJ2-7, with 7 bases aligning to TRBD1. The TCR sequence derives from an adult with an advanced solid tumor such as melanoma, head and neck, liver or kidney cancer. CDR3 protein: CASSNPTGSEQYF. At the DNA level, the sequence is TGTGCCAGCAGTAACCCGACAGGGAGCGAGCAGTACTTC.